Below are 21 T cell receptor beta chains sequenced from a single sample in a study of T cells in Graves' hyperthyroidism and ophthalmopathy. Authors of the study amplified TCR beta CDR3 regions from RNA transcripts. The HTBI primer set was used in a first-round RT-PCR of the TCR CDR3. TCRdb reanalysed the multiplex PCR reads using MiXCR and keeps one entry per CDR3 protein. The sample consists of roughly 710,000 distinct CDR3 sequences, over 35% of them appearing once. Sequencing was performed on blood. All receptors derive from a woman aged 40 to 50 with Graves' hyperthyroidism.

This clonotype was seen a few times. This chain links TRBV5-1 with TRBJ1-2; D gene unclear. Germline-derived CDR1 and CDR2 are SGHRS and YFSETQ. This CDR3 is built from 13 residues. V lost 4 bases and J 6 bases, leaving 13 bases between the germline ends. The CDR3 DNA is TGCGCCAGCAGCCCGGGTCGAAGTGATGGCTACACCTTC. Its protein is CASSPGRSDGYTF.

Points on this clonotype: This may arise from a read error, as a much more abundant clone is one base away. The CDR3 ends on some other residue instead of the conserved phenylalanine or tryptophan, so this is likely a read error. The chain uses TRBV9 and TRBJ1-2; D is perhaps TRBD1 (6 bases). Germline CDR1 reads SGDLS; CDR2 reads YYNGEE. Deletions cut 10 bases from V and 5 bases from J, with 18 bases between. The CDR3 has 13 amino acids. CDR3 DNA sequence: TGTGCCTCCGAACAGGGAGCAGGATATGGCTACACCCTC. Its translation is CASEQGAGYGYTL.

Notes on this clonotype: This could be a read error, since a much larger clone is one nucleotide away. A read error is likely, as this CDR3 ends without the conserved phenylalanine or tryptophan. This chain joins TRBV20-1 and TRBJ1-1; D possibly corresponds to TRBD1 (6 bases). Germline V lookup: CDR1 DFQATT, CDR2 SNEGSKA (reference sequence). The CDR3 sequence is 14 residues long. V dropped 5 bases and J dropped 1 base, with 14 bases sitting between them. For the CDR3, the DNA is TGCAGTGCTGGACGGTGGACAGCGAACACTGAAGCTTTCCTT. It yields the protein CSAGRWTANTEAFL.

The CDR3 here is CASSRYTGQGETYEQYF. CDR3 nucleotide sequence: TGTGCCAGCAGCCGATATACGGGACAGGGGGAGACCTACGAGCAGTACTTC. This chain joins TRBV9 and TRBJ2-7, with 11 positions matching TRBD1. The V gene end was trimmed by 4 bases and the J gene end by 2 bases; junction bases not matched to a gene: 11. Per the germline V gene, CDR1 is SGDLS and CDR2 is YYNGEE. The CDR3 is made up of 17 amino acids.

This clonotype has only a few counts. The chain couples TRBV27 to TRBJ1-2, with D possibly being TRBD1 (6 bases). V lost 4 bases and J lost 6, with 18 bases in between. Germline loops: CDR1 MNHEY, CDR2 SMNVEV (reference sequence). CDR3 length: 15 residues. The chain's CDR3 is CASSSTPLRGNGYTF. CDR3 nucleotides: TGTGCCAGCAGTTCCACGCCTTTAAGGGGGAATGGCTACACCTTC.

This clonotype showed up just a few times. This rearrangement joins TRBV6-5 to TRBJ2-7; the match to TRBD2 covers 8 bases. Trimming cost V 7 bases and J 2 bases; bases outside gene matches: 7. Germline values: CDR1 MNHEY, CDR2 SVGAGI. This CDR3 is 14 amino acids long. The CDR3 reads CASTLQRGPYEQYF. DNA of the CDR3: TGTGCCAGCACTCTACAGCGGGGGCCCTACGAGCAGTACTTC.

Notes on this clonotype: A clone one base away is much larger, so this may be a read error. The V and J genes are TRBV7-2 and TRBJ2-5, with D possibly TRBD2 on 6 matching bases. V was cut by 5 bases and J by 5 bases, with 18 bases left in between. CDR1 and CDR2 (germline): SGHTA, FQGNSA. This CDR3 region has 15 residues. The CDR3 nucleotides read TGTGCCAGCAGCGCCTCTGATAGCGGCTGGGAGACCCAGTACTTC. This encodes CASSASDSGWETQYF.

This clonotype has at least ten counts. V and J are TRBV7-8 and TRBJ1-5; 9 bases align to TRBD1. CDR1 SGHVS and CDR2 FQNEAQ come from the germline V gene. J lost 5 bases, V lost 2 bases, and 10 bases had no gene match. The CDR3 extends over 17 amino acids. The chain's CDR3 is CASSLRPGTGFDQPQHF. For the CDR3, the DNA is TGTGCCAGCAGCTTACGTCCCGGGACAGGGTTTGATCAGCCCCAGCATTTT.

This rearrangement joins TRBV19 to TRBJ2-2, with D perhaps TRBD2 (7 bases). This CDR3 comprises 14 residues. Per the germline V gene, CDR1 is LNHDA and CDR2 is SQIVND (reference sequence). V dropped 6 bases and J dropped 6 bases, with 14 bases sitting between them. The CDR3 is CASSLEGGPGELFF. The CDR3 bases are TGTGCCAGTAGCCTTGAGGGGGGGCCCGGGGAGCTGTTTTTT. The entire variable domain, with the rest obtained from reference TRBV19 and TRBJ2-2, is as follows: DGGITQSPKYLFRKEGQNVTLSCEQNLNHDAMYWYRQDPGQGLRLIYYSQIVNDFQKGDIAEGYSVSREKKESFPLTVTSAQKNPTAFYLCASSLEGGPGELFFGEGSRLTVL.

The V and J genes are TRBV5-1 and TRBJ1-2, with 9 positions matching TRBD1. The CDR3 consists of 16 residues. V was pared by 4 bases and J by 2 bases, with 9 bases of the junction left unmatched. Germline assignment: CDR1 SGHRS and CDR2 YFSETQ. CDR3 DNA sequence: TGCGCCAGCAGCGAACAGGGGGCCGAAAGAAACTATGGCTACACCTTC. Translation gives CASSEQGAERNYGYTF.

The rearrangement uses TRBV29-1 and TRBJ2-7; 8 bases fit TRBD1. This CDR3 has 11 residues. The germline V gene encodes CDR1 SQVTM and CDR2 ANQGSEA. Trimming removed 7 bases from V and 5 bases from J; junction bases left unmatched: 4. The CDR3 nucleotides read TGCAGCGCTCACAGGGGGAACGAGCAGTACTTC. Translating it yields CSAHRGNEQYF.

V is TRBV5-4 and J is TRBJ1-1, with TRBD1 matching over 9 bases. V dropped 5 bases and J dropped 6; count of bases not matched to a gene: 11. CDR1 is SGHNT and CDR2 is YYREEE in the germline V gene (reference sequence). The CDR3 runs 15 residues. The chain's CDR3 is CASSNRDRVYAEAFF. CDR3 coding DNA: TGTGCCAGCAGTAACCGGGACAGGGTATACGCTGAAGCTTTCTTT.

This chain links TRBV10-3 with TRBJ1-1; D perhaps matches TRBD1 (5 bases). V was trimmed by 10 bases and J by 1 base, leaving 16 bases between them. Germline V gives CDR1 ENHRY, CDR2 SYGVKD. The CDR3 runs to 14 residues. The CDR3 DNA follows: TGTGCCACTAGCTCCGGGACGGCGAACACTGAAGCTTTCTTT. Its protein product is CATSSGTANTEAFF.

Worth noting for this clonotype: Being one base from a much bigger clone, this may be a read error. This likely comes from a read error, as the CDR3 has no conserved phenylalanine or tryptophan at its end. The V call is TRBV20-1, the J call TRBJ1-2, with a possible D match to TRBD1 (6 bases). V lost 6 bases to trimming and J lost 8 bases, with 22 bases between them. The CDR3 is made up of 14 amino acids. Germline V CDR1 and CDR2: DFQATT, SNEGSKA (reference sequence). CDR3 residues: CSASGTPSGRGYTL. For the CDR3, the DNA is TGCAGTGCCTCCGGGACACCCTCGGGTAGGGGCTACACCCTC.

V is TRBV3-1 and J is TRBJ1-3, with TRBD1 matching 9 bases. J gave up 7 bases and V 0 bases, and 7 bases lay outside the gene matches. The CDR3 is made up of 16 amino acids. Looked up from germline, CDR1 is LGHDT and CDR2 is YNNKEL (reference sequence). The CDR3 protein is CASSQDLGQGWNTIYF. The DNA of the CDR3 is TGTGCCAGCAGCCAAGATCTAGGACAGGGGTGGAACACCATATATTTT. Based on the CDR3 plus reference TRBV3-1 and TRBJ1-3, the full variable domain is DTAVSQTPKYLVTQMGNDKSIKCEQNLGHDTMYWYKQDSKKFLKIMFSYNNKELIINETVPNRFSPKSPDKAHLNLHINSLELGDSAVYFCASSQDLGQGWNTIYFGEGSWLTVV.

V gene TRBV7-9 combines with J gene TRBJ1-6, with 9 bases that match TRBD1. Germline V lookup: CDR1 SEHNR, CDR2 FQNEAQ (reference sequence). This CDR3 contains 17 residues. V shed 6 bases and J 3 bases; nucleotides not matched to a gene: 9. CDR3 DNA: TGTGCCAGCAGTCTACGCGGGACAGGGCTCTATAATTCACCCCTCCACTTT. Protein product: CASSLRGTGLYNSPLHF.

The rearrangement links TRBV9 to TRBJ1-4; TRBD1 is a possible D gene (6 bases). Germline V lookup: CDR1 SGDLS, CDR2 YYNGEE. The CDR3 contains 15 residues. V was trimmed by 1 base and J by 8 bases, leaving 15 bases between them. CDR3 coding DNA: TGTGCCAGCAGCGTACCCGGGACATTACGAGAAAAACTGTTTTTT. Amino acids: CASSVPGTLREKLFF.

Concerning this clonotype: A much larger clone sits a single nucleotide away, making a read error possible. This CDR3 fails to terminate in the conserved phenylalanine or tryptophan, so it likely reflects a read error. The chain uses TRBV2 and TRBJ1-1, with D possibly being TRBD1 (6 bases). Germline assignment: CDR1 SNHLY and CDR2 FYNNEI. V was clipped by 5 bases and J by 7 bases, with 14 bases between them. CDR3 length equals 13 residues. The CDR3 DNA reads as TGTGCCAGCAGTTGGACAGCGATCAATGAAGCTTTCCTT. Amino acids: CASSWTAINEAFL.

The chain combines TRBV25-1 with TRBJ1-2, with 7 positions matching TRBD1. V gave up 11 bases and J gave up 2 bases; unmatched junction bases: 11. This CDR3 is built from 14 residues. Per germline, CDR1 MGHDK and CDR2 SYGVNS. CDR3 in amino acids: CAWTRGQLNYGYTF. CDR3 nucleotide sequence: TGTGCCTGGACCAGGGGACAGCTGAACTATGGCTACACCTTC.

This clonotype appeared many times. V and J are TRBV10-1 and TRBJ2-7; TRBD2 matches at 9 bases. The ends lost 0 bases at V and 6 bases at J; junction bases unmatched: 3. The CDR3 is made up of 14 amino acids. Germline V gene sequence: CDR1 WNHNN, CDR2 SYGVQD (reference sequence). The CDR3 loop reads CASSESGTSTEQYF. The CDR3 nucleotides read TGCGCCAGCAGTGAGTCCGGGACTAGCACCGAGCAGTACTTC.

The chain combines TRBV12-3 or TRBV12-4 with TRBJ2-7; 8 bases fit TRBD1. With V trimmed by 7 bases and J by 2 bases, 4 bases remained unmatched. The CDR3 covers 13 residues. The DNA of the CDR3 is TGTGCCAGCAACCCACAGGGGGCCTACGAGCAGTACTTC. It yields the protein CASNPQGAYEQYF.